This TCR beta chain is drawn from a study of shared clonotypes between healthy human individuals. The donors, healthy adults who were HIV-negative, had experienced no recent acute infections or vaccinations. V shed 6 bases and J shed 3 bases, with 15 bases lying between them. The CDR3 runs 14 residues. Germline V gene sequence: CDR1 MNHEY, CDR2 SMNVEV (reference sequence). The assay ran at deep level. The repertoire was sequenced with immunoSEQ multiplex PCR; TCRdb's copy has only in-frame clones and lacks some. The sample holds about 530,000 clones, about 80% seen once. The material sequenced was PBMCs. The origin of this receptor is a middle-aged woman in good health. Some clones in this sample may be carry-over from other donors' samples. The V and J genes are TRBV27 and TRBJ2-7, with D perhaps assigned TRBD1 or TRBD2 (5 bases each). As DNA, the CDR3 is TGTGCCAGCAGACCCCTAGGGGAGTTCTACGAGCAGTACTTC. Translation gives CASRPLGEFYEQYF.